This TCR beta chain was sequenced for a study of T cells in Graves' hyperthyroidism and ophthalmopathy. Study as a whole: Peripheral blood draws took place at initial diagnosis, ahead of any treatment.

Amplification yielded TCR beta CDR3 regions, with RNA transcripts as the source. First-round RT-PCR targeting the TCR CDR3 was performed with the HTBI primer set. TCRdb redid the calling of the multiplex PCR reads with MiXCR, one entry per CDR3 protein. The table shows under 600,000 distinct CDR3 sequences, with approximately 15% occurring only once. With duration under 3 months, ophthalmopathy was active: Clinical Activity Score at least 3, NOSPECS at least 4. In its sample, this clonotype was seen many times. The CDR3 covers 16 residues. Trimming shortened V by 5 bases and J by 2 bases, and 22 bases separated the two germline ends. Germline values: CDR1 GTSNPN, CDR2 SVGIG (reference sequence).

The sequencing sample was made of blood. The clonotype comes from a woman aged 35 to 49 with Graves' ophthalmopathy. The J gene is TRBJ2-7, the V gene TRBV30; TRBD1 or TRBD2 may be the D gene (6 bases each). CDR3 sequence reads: CAWFPRPGARPYEQYF. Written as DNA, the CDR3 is TGTGCCTGGTTCCCGAGACCGGGGGCCCGTCCCTACGAGCAGTACTTC.